These T cell receptor beta chains were read from a single sample in a study of cytotoxic CD8 clonotypes in ibrutinib-treated CLL. Method: immunoSEQ multiplex PCR; TCRdb's copy keeps in-frame clones and lacks some. The repertoire holds about 84,000 clones, 86% seen once, with under 6.5% in the top ten. This specimen was PBMCs, taken before ibrutinib treatment. Receptors were obtained from a human donor with chronic lymphocytic leukemia. Each CDR3 is given with its conserved first and last residue. A D gene is named only where the DNA matches it firmly. Part of the rows lack a size; the others show once, few, many or a class for expanded clones.

length	D	V	J	size	CDR3	DNA
15	-	TRBV18	TRBJ1-4	-	CASSPEPATNEKLFF	TGTGCCAGCTCACCGGAGCCTGCAACTAATGAAAAACTGTTTTTT
15	TRBD2	TRBV13	TRBJ2-7	-	CASSSTPAGFHEQYF	TGTGCCAGCAGCTCGACCCCAGCGGGATTCCACGAGCAGTACTTC
12	-	TRBV7-9	TRBJ1-5	-	CATGQDNQPQHF	TGTGCCACCGGGCAGGACAATCAGCCCCAGCATTTT
16	-	TRBV11-1	TRBJ2-4	-	CASRAGARGAKNIQYF	TGTGCCAGCAGGGCTGGCGCCCGGGGGGCCAAAAACATTCAGTACTTC
15	-	TRBV7-2	TRBJ1-1	-	CASSLRGYSVTEAFF	TGTGCCAGCAGCTTGAGGGGCTACAGTGTCACTGAAGCTTTCTTT
17	-	TRBV7-3	TRBJ2-3	-	CASSKTAVHIGTDTQYF	TGTGCCAGCAGCAAAACTGCGGTCCATATTGGCACAGATACGCAGTATTTT
14	-	TRBV5-1	TRBJ1-1	-	CASSLQGSNTEAFF	TGCGCCAGCAGCTTACAGGGATCGAACACTGAAGCTTTCTTT
16	TRBD1	TRBV7-8	TRBJ1-5	-	CASSLVGQGESQPQHF	TGTGCCAGCAGCTTGGTGGGACAGGGGGAGAGTCAGCCCCAGCATTTT
13	-	TRBV7-2	TRBJ2-3	once	CASSFRLGDTQYF	TGTGCCAGCAGTTTCCGACTGGGAGATACGCAGTATTTT
14	TRBD1	TRBV11-2	TRBJ2-7	-	CASSLGQGPLEQYF	TGTGCCAGCAGCTTGGGACAGGGGCCCCTCGAGCAGTACTTC
17	TRBD1	TRBV15	TRBJ1-2	-	CATSRPIGGDRDYGYTF	TGTGCCACCAGCAGACCTATCGGGGGAGACAGGGACTATGGCTACACCTTC
15	-	TRBV6-1	TRBJ1-3	few	CASTSSRGTGNTIYF	TGTGCCAGCACCTCGAGTCGGGGGACCGGAAACACCATATATTTT
15	TRBD1	TRBV6-5	TRBJ1-1	-	CASRPGQGRATEAFF	TGTGCCAGCAGGCCGGGACAGGGACGAGCCACTGAAGCTTTCTTT
13	-	TRBV28	TRBJ1-2	once	CASSLTYLGGYTF	TGTGCCAGCAGTTTGACATATTTGGGTGGCTACACCTTC
13	TRBD1	TRBV7-3	TRBJ2-5	-	CASSPGQGETQYF	TGTGCCAGCAGCCCTGGACAGGGAGAGACCCAGTACTTC
12	-	TRBV11-3	TRBJ2-2	few	CASSLRPGELFF	TGTGCCAGCAGCCTTAGGCCCGGGGAGCTGTTTTTT